This T cell receptor (beta chain) was found in a study of blood T cells in healthy people across ages. Points from the study as a whole: When set beside aged donors, long-lived donors presented more naive CD4+ cells and higher diversity. It was found that TCR beta diversity correlated strongly with the percentage of naive T cells.

PCR was performed a second time for 7 to 11 cycles using a sample-barcoded 5' primer and a J-beta primer mix. Each TCR beta cDNA got a 12-nucleotide random molecular identifier. One entry per CDR3 protein results from TCRdb running MiXCR on the 5' RACE reads. The table records fewer than 950,000 distinct CDR3 sequences, 40% to 65% of them present only once. Worth noting for this clonotype: Its target is not known.

The clonotype originates from a man aged 80 or over in good health. Sequencing used blood.

The CDR3 protein is CASSLSPGLQETQYF. The CDR3 DNA sequence: TGTGCCAGCAGCCTAAGCCCGGGACTTCAAGAGACCCAGTACTTC. V gene TRBV3-1 combines with J gene TRBJ2-5; maybe TRBD2 (6 bases). V lost 4 bases to trimming and J lost 2 bases, with 14 bases between them. The CDR3 loop spans 15 amino acids. The V gene's germline CDR1 is LGHDT and CDR2 YNNKEL (reference sequence).